The 8 T cell receptor beta chains below come from one sample, sequenced in a study of identical twins. TCRdb processed the 5' RACE reads anew with MiXCR; each CDR3 protein has one entry. The data contain about 280,000 distinct CDR3 sequences, approximately 8.5% of them singletons. These same data were also listed under a study on yellow fever vaccine responses in identical twins.

The sample comprised memory (CD45RO+) T cells sorted from blood. These receptors were taken from a woman younger than 30 in good health.

Details on this clonotype: A read error may produce the germline difference seen at one junction end. The chain has TRBV5-6 and TRBJ2-5; D is perhaps TRBD1 or TRBD2 (5 bases each). Germline V gives CDR1 SGHDT, CDR2 YYEEEE. The length of the CDR3 is 13 residues. In DNA, the CDR3 is TGTGCCAGCAACTTGTGGGACGTAGAGACCCAGTACTTC. This codes for CASNLWDVETQYF.

The J gene is TRBJ1-5, the V gene TRBV18; D possibly corresponds to TRBD1 (5 bases). The CDR3 contains 16 residues. Germline V gene data show CDR1 as KGHSH and CDR2 as LQKENI. Deletions cut 3 bases from V and 5 bases from J, with 17 bases between. The CDR3 coding sequence is TGTGCCAGCTCACCGGGGCGGTATTTGGCGGATCAGCCCCAGCATTTT. Protein: CASSPGRYLADQPQHF.

There are a few counts of this clonotype. V usage is TRBV2 and J usage is TRBJ2-4, with 11 bases fitting TRBD2. This CDR3 is 17 amino acids long. Germline V lookup: CDR1 SNHLY, CDR2 FYNNEI. V shed 6 bases, J shed 8 bases, and the junction held 15 bases outside the gene matches. The CDR3 coding sequence is TGTGCCAGCAGGCTTAGCGGGGGGGCCCAGATGAAAGACATTCAGTACTTC. As protein: CASRLSGGAQMKDIQYF.

V and J are TRBV4-1 and TRBJ1-5; 10 bases are shared with TRBD1. CDR3 size: 14 residues. The V segment lost 3 bases and the J segment 7 bases; nucleotides outside the gene matches: 3. Germline CDR1 is MGHRA and CDR2 is YSYEKL. CDR3 in amino acids: CASSQDRGEQPQHF. The CDR3 coding sequence is TGCGCCAGCAGCCAGGACAGGGGGGAACAGCCCCAGCATTTT.

This clonotype was counted at least ten times. This chain joins TRBV4-1 and TRBJ2-5; D is possibly TRBD2 (6 bases). The V end lost 2 bases, the J end lost 2 bases, and 15 bases lay between the germline ends. CDR3 size: 16 residues. CDR1 MGHRA and CDR2 YSYEKL come from the germline V gene. The CDR3: CASSQTPTTSQETQYF. Written as DNA, the CDR3 is TGCGCCAGCAGCCAAACACCGACGACTAGTCAAGAGACCCAGTACTTC.

This clonotype appeared a few times. This rearrangement joins TRBV3-1 to TRBJ2-5; 10 bases agree with TRBD2. This CDR3 is built from 14 residues. The germline CDR1 and CDR2 sequences are LGHDT and YNNKEL (reference sequence). The J segment lost 3 bases and the V segment lost 6 bases, leaving 4 bases of the junction unmatched. Written as DNA, the CDR3 is TGTGCCAGCAGTCGGACTAGCGGAGAAGAGACCCAGTACTTC. Encoded protein: CASSRTSGEETQYF.

The CDR3 nucleotides read TGTGCCAGCATACGGAGGGGGGCCACTAACTATGGCTACACCTTC. It encodes CASIRRGATNYGYTF. The genes are TRBV28 and TRBJ1-2, with TRBD1 as a possible D gene (6 bases). V lost 7 bases to trimming and J lost 0 bases, with 15 bases between them. The CDR3 covers 15 residues. Germline V lookup: CDR1 MDHEN, CDR2 SYDVKM.

The V call is TRBV20-1, the J call TRBJ2-1; 7 nucleotides agree with TRBD1. V shed 8 bases, J shed 3 bases, and the junction held 4 bases outside the gene matches. The CDR3 has 12 amino acids. Germline lookup yields CDR1 DFQATT and CDR2 SNEGSKA (reference sequence). The DNA of the CDR3 is TGCAGTACGGGACAGTACTACAATGAGCAGTTCTTC. It translates to CSTGQYYNEQFF.